Each of the 19 T cell receptor beta chains below was sequenced from the same sample in a study of a mutant IDH1 vaccine in newly diagnosed glioma. Their antigen targets remain unknown. Sequencing was performed with immunoSEQ multiplex PCR; in TCRdb, only in-frame clones are kept and a portion is missing. The sample lists fewer than 85,000 clones, approximately 78% occurring once. Noted time point: week 47, end of study. A 20-mer mutant IDH1 peptide at 300 ug was injected subcutaneously with topical imiquimod. The sample here was PBMCs, taken from a glioma patient whose treatment included an IDH1 peptide vaccine. All receptors derive from a man aged 40-49 years with glioma.

This sequence joins TRBV7-9 and TRBJ2-2, with 8 nucleotides matching TRBD1. CDR3 size: 16 residues. The V and J ends lost 5 bases and 5 bases, in that order; junction bases with no gene match: 10. From germline, CDR1 is SEHNR and CDR2 FQNEAQ (reference sequence). In DNA, the CDR3 is TGTGCCAGCAGCCGCGGACAGGGCCGAGGGACCGGGGAGCTGTTTTTT. This translates into CASSRGQGRGTGELFF.

J is TRBJ1-2 and V is TRBV11-2, with D maybe TRBD1 (6 bases). Germline CDR1 is SGHAT and CDR2 is FQNNGV. This CDR3 has 14 residues. V was pared by 4 bases and J by 4 bases, with 13 bases between. DNA for the CDR3: TGTGCCAGCAGCTCCCTGGGGGGCCCCTATGGCTACACCTTC. Residues: CASSSLGGPYGYTF.

This sequence joins TRBV15 and TRBJ2-7; 9 nucleotides agree with TRBD2. Germline CDR1 and CDR2: LNHNV and YYDKDF (reference sequence). The CDR3 covers 14 residues. V was clipped by 4 bases and J by 4 bases; unmatched bases: 5. The CDR3 DNA reads as TGTGCCACCAGCAAACCTAGCGGGGTATACGAGCAGTACTTC. Protein sequence: CATSKPSGVYEQYF.

In this sample, this clone turned up once. The chain recombines TRBV6-1 with TRBJ2-5; 12 nucleotides align to TRBD2. Trimming at V came to 6 bases and at J to 8 bases, leaving 7 bases not matched to a gene. Germline V gene lookup returns CDR1 MNHNS and CDR2 SASEGT. The CDR3 has 14 residues. The CDR3 DNA is TGTGCCAGCAGGGCGACTAGCGGGGGCTCTACCCAGTACTTC. It yields the protein CASRATSGGSTQYF.

The chain has TRBV14 and TRBJ2-7; 11 nucleotides line up with TRBD1. The CDR3 loop spans 15 amino acids. CDR1 is SGHDN, CDR2 FVKESK, per germline. With 4 bases clipped from V and 0 bases from J, the junction kept 2 bases outside the gene matches. The CDR3 protein is CASSLGTGGSYEQYF. The CDR3 bases are TGTGCCAGCAGCCTCGGGACAGGGGGCTCCTACGAGCAGTACTTC.

This chain links TRBV2 with TRBJ2-7; D is ambiguous. This CDR3 comprises 15 residues. The V end was cut by 0 bases, the J end by 5 bases, with 14 bases between. Germline V CDR1 and CDR2: SNHLY, FYNNEI. The CDR3 bases are TGTGCCAGCAGTGAAGCGCTCTGGCAGGAAGACGAGCAGTACTTC. Its protein is CASSEALWQEDEQYF.

The chain uses TRBV5-6 and TRBJ2-3; D tentatively reads TRBD1 or TRBD2 (5 bases each). Trimming stripped 0 bases from V and 2 bases from J, with 16 bases between. CDR3 length: 17 amino acids. The V gene's germline CDR1 is SGHDT and CDR2 YYEEEE. Here the CDR3 reads CASSLEGTGPPTDTQYF. CDR3 coding DNA: TGTGCCAGCAGCTTGGAAGGTACGGGGCCCCCCACAGATACGCAGTATTTT.

The chain has TRBV19 and TRBJ2-1; D is undetermined. Trimming stripped 5 bases from V and 2 bases from J, with 7 bases between. This CDR3 comprises 13 residues. Germline CDR1 is LNHDA and CDR2 is SQIVND (reference sequence). The CDR3 sequence is CASSSSTYNEQFF. In DNA, the CDR3 is TGTGCCAGTAGTTCCTCGACCTACAATGAGCAGTTCTTC.

The V and J genes are TRBV28 and TRBJ2-7; TRBD1 is a possible D gene (5 bases). CDR1 is MDHEN, CDR2 SYDVKM, per germline. Trimming pared 3 bases from V and 2 bases from J, leaving 8 bases between. The CDR3 runs to 13 residues. CDR3 nucleotides: TGTGCCAGCAGTTTTCAGGGTACCTACGAGCAGTACTTC. Amino acid sequence: CASSFQGTYEQYF.

J is TRBJ2-1 and V is TRBV6-5; TRBD2 aligns across 8 bases. V was clipped by 3 bases and J by 9 bases; unmatched bases: 7. CDR1 MNHEY and CDR2 SVGAGI come from the germline V gene. The CDR3 runs 14 residues. Written as DNA, the CDR3 is TGTGCCAGCAGTTATAGCGGGAATTACGCTGAGCAGTTCTTC. Its protein is CASSYSGNYAEQFF.

This clone was counted only a few times. The rearrangement joins TRBV27 to TRBJ1-4, with 7 bases identical to TRBD1. This CDR3 region has 17 residues. Germline values: CDR1 MNHEY, CDR2 SMNVEV (reference sequence). J lost 7 bases, V lost 3 bases, and 14 bases had no gene match. As DNA, the CDR3 is TGTGCCAGCAGTTTTCGGTTAGGAGGGGGCCAGGGTGAAAAACTGTTTTTT. This encodes CASSFRLGGGQGEKLFF.

The rearrangement uses TRBV7-9 and TRBJ2-4, with unresolved D. The CDR3 extends over 13 amino acids. Between the trimmed V and J ends, which lost 5 bases and 2 bases, there was a span of 7 bases. Germline CDR1 is SEHNR and CDR2 is FQNEAQ (reference sequence). In DNA form, the CDR3 reads TGTGCCAGCAGCCCTAAAACCAAAAACATTCAGTACTTC. This sequence encodes CASSPKTKNIQYF. Full variable domain (rest looked up from reference TRBV7-9 and TRBJ2-4): DTGVSQNPRHKITKRGQNVTFRCDPISEHNRLYWYRQTLGQGPEFLTYFQNEAQLEKSRLLSDRFSAERPKGSFSTLEIQRTEQGDSAMYLCASSPKTKNIQYFGAGTRLSVL.

This clone has only one observation. It is unclear where the CDR3 begins or ends on the DNA, so no DNA is shown, and the CDR3 is as TCRdb lists it. The chain links TRBV6-1 to TRBJ2-1; the table calls TRBD2, which could not be checked here. In germline, CDR1 is MNHNS, CDR2 SASEGT. The CDR3 numbers 14 amino acids, ends counted. The CDR3 sequence is CASSEPWGSGSMFF.

Concerning this clone: One end of the junction is discordant with germline, which a read error may explain. The chain combines TRBV7-7 with TRBJ1-2; TRBD1 agrees at 9 bases. CDR3 length: 17 amino acids. Germline CDR1 is SSHAT and CDR2 is FNYEAQ (reference sequence). DNA for the CDR3: TGTGCTAGCAGCACGGACAGGGGAGGAGTTTTAATCTATGGCTACACCTTC. Translation: CASSTDRGGVLIYGYTF.

This clone was counted a few times. In DNA, the CDR3 is TGTGCCAGCAGCGAAAGGGGGGTTAGGAATCAGCCCCAGCATTTT. Translated, it gives CASSERGVRNQPQHF. V usage is TRBV5-6 and J usage is TRBJ1-5, with D perhaps TRBD1 (6 bases). The CDR3 spans 15 residues. CDR1 and CDR2 from the germline V gene are SGHDT and YYEEEE. The germline V and J ends were trimmed by 4 bases and 4 bases, with 15 bases remaining between them.

V and J are TRBV18 and TRBJ1-4; no reliable D call. The germline V gene encodes CDR1 KGHSH and CDR2 LQKENI. The CDR3 is 16 amino acids. V dropped 3 bases and J dropped 2 bases, with 13 bases sitting between them. CDR3 amino acids: CASSPIPGLTNEKLFF. DNA for the CDR3: TGTGCCAGCTCACCCATCCCGGGTCTTACTAATGAAAAACTGTTTTTT. Drawing the rest from reference TRBV18 and TRBJ1-4, the complete variable domain is NAGVMQNPRHLVRRRGQEARLRCSPMKGHSHVYWYRQLPEEGLKFMVYLQKENIIDESGMPKERFSAEFPKEGPSILRIQQVVRGDSAAYFCASSPIPGLTNEKLFFGSGTQLSVL.

The chain recombines TRBV7-9 with TRBJ2-3, with 7 positions matching TRBD1. Germline assignment: CDR1 SEHNR and CDR2 FQNEAQ (reference sequence). Trimming cost V 4 bases and J 2 bases; bases outside gene matches: 12. This CDR3 has 17 residues. The CDR3 DNA follows: TGTGCCAGCAGCTCCAGGGATAGGGGGCCTATCACAGATACGCAGTATTTT. Protein sequence: CASSSRDRGPITDTQYF. Based on the CDR3 plus reference TRBV7-9 and TRBJ2-3, the full variable domain is DTGVSQNPRHKITKRGQNVTFRCDPISEHNRLYWYRQTLGQGPEFLTYFQNEAQLEKSRLLSDRFSAERPKGSFSTLEIQRTEQGDSAMYLCASSSRDRGPITDTQYFGPGTRLTVL.

The genes are TRBV18 and TRBJ1-5; no definite D call. The germline V gene has CDR1 KGHSH and CDR2 LQKENI. Trimming shortened V by 2 bases and J by 6 bases, and 14 bases separated the two germline ends. The CDR3 covers 15 residues. The CDR3 here is CASSPGPGERQPQHF. The CDR3 coding sequence is TGTGCCAGCTCACCAGGTCCAGGAGAGCGTCAGCCCCAGCATTTT.

The CDR3 nucleotides are TGTGCCAGCAGTGATACTAGTTCCCCTAATACGCAGTATTTT. It translates to CASSDTSSPNTQYF. The J gene is TRBJ2-3, the V gene TRBV2; D might be TRBD2 (5 bases). Trimming took 3 bases from V and 7 from J, leaving 14 bases between them. The CDR3 extends over 14 amino acids. Looked up from germline, CDR1 is SNHLY and CDR2 is FYNNEI.